This T cell receptor (beta chain) was recorded in a study of blood T cell repertoires in COVID-19. The germline V gene has CDR1 MDHEN and CDR2 SYDVKM. After removal of 5 bases from V and 5 bases from J, the junction contained 3 bases not matched to a gene. The length of the CDR3 is 14 residues. Donors were grouped by their self-reported clinical history. Recovery among Cohort 3 donors was established by two negative PCRs, clearance, or symptom resolution. As originally analysed: Nucleated cell number was recorded as an estimate derived from reference gene primer amplification. Assay: immunoSEQ multiplex PCR; the TCRdb copy retains only in-frame clones and omits some. V, J and clone size reflect that table, while D and trimming were determined from the DNA. Of 190,000 or so clones in the sample, 85% were seen once.

Material: PBMCs or T cells enriched from blood (not recorded which). The chain is built from TRBV28 and TRBJ2-1, with 10 bases fitting TRBD2. The origin of this receptor is a man aged 40-50 years who had recovered from COVID-19. The CDR3 loop is CASSPGTSDNEQFF. CDR3 nucleotides: TGTGCCAGCAGTCCCGGGACTAGCGACAATGAGCAGTTCTTC.